This T cell receptor beta chain was recorded in a study of kidney transplant recipient with SARS-CoV-2 infection. TCRdb ran MiXCR on the reads and lists one entry per CDR3 protein. The sample lists 200,000 to 300,000 distinct CDR3 sequences, 29% occurring once. CDR3 length: 17 amino acids. Trimming removed 5 bases at V and 4 bases at J, with 23 bases between. This clonotype was observed many times. The input for sequencing was a blood sample, taken at baseline and on day 111 from a kidney transplant recipient. This chain uses TRBV12-3 or TRBV12-4 with TRBJ1-2; D remains ambiguous. The clonotype comes from a male patient younger than 45 who had COVID-19 and was a kidney transplant recipient. The graft donor may have given rise to some T cells. In DNA, the CDR3 is TGTGCCAGCAGTCATGCACGCACAGCAGGAAAGACCTATGGCTACACCTTC. Amino acids: CASSHARTAGKTYGYTF.